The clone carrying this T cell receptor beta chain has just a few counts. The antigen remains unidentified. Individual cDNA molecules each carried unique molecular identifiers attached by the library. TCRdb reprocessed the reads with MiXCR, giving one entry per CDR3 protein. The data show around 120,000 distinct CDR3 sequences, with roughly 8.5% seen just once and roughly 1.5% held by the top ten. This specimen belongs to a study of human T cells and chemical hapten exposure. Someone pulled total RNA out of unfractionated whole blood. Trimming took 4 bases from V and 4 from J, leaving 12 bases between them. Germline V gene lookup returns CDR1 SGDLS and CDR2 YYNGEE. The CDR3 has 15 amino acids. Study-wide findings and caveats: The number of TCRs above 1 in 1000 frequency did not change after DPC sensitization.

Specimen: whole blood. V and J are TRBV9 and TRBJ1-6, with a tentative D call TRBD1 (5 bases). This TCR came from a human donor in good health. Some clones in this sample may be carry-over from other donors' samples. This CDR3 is CASSSPAGYNSPLHF. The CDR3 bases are TGTGCCAGCAGCTCCCCGGCAGGGTATAATTCACCCCTCCACTTT.